This TCR beta chain appears in the sequencing data of a study of T cell responses to AZD1222 COVID-19 vaccine. The CDR3 loop spans 14 amino acids. V was pared by 1 base and J by 5 bases, with 12 bases between. Germline V gene lookup returns CDR1 MNHNS and CDR2 SASEGT. Libraries were prepared by immunoSEQ multiplex PCR; TCRdb keeps only in-frame clonotypes and omits some of them. The data hold around 120,000 clones, with about 86% observed a single time. The sequence was obtained from an adult in good health. The sequencing used peripheral blood, collected on day 0 of AZD1222 vaccination. The J gene is TRBJ2-7, the V gene TRBV6-1, with TRBD2 as a possible D gene (6 bases). The CDR3 loop is CASSEVGGRNEQYF. In DNA form, the CDR3 reads TGTGCCAGCAGTGAAGTTGGGGGGAGGAACGAGCAGTACTTC.